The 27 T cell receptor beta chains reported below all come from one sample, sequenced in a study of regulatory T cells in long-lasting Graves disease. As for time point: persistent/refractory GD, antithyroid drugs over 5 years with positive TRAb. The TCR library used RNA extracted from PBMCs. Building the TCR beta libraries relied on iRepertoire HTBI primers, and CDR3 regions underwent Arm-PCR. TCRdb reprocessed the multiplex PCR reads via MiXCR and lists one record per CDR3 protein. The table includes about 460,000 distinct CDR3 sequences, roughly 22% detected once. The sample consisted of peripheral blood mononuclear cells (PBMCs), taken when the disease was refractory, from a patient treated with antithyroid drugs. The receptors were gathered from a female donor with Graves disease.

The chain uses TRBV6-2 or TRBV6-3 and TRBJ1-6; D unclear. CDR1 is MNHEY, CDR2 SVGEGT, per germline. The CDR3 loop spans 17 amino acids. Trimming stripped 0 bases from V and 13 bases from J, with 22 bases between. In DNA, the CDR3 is TGTGCCAGCAGTTACTCTCGAGCGAGGCGGGTGGTCGCGCCCCTCCACTTT. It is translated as CASSYSRARRVVAPLHF.

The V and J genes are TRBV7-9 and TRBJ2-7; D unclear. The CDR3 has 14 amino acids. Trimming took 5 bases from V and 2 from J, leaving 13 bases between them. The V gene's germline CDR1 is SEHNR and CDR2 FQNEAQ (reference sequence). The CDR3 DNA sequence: TGTGCCAGCAGCCGGAAAGGGCCGCCCTACGAGCAGTACTTC. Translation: CASSRKGPPYEQYF. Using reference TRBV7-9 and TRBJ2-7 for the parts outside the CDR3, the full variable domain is DTGVSQNPRHKITKRGQNVTFRCDPISEHNRLYWYRQTLGQGPEFLTYFQNEAQLEKSRLLSDRFSAERPKGSFSTLEIQRTEQGDSAMYLCASSRKGPPYEQYFGPGTRLTVT.

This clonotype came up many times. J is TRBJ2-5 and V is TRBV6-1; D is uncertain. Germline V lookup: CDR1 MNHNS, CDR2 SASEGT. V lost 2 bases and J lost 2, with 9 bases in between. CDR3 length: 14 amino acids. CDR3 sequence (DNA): TGTGCCAGCAGTGAATTGCAGGAGCAAGAGACCCAGTACTTC. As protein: CASSELQEQETQYF.

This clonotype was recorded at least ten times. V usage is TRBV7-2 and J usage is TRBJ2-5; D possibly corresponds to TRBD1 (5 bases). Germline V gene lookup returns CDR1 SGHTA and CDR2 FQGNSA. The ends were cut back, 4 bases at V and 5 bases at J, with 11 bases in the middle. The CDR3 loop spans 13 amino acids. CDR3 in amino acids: CASSSTGSETQYF. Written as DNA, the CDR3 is TGTGCCAGCAGCTCCACAGGTTCGGAGACCCAGTACTTC.

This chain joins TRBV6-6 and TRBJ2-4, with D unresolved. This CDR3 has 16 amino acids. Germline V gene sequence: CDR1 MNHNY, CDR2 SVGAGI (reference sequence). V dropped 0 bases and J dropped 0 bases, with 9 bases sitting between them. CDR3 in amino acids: CASSYSSSRAKNIQYF. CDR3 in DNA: TGTGCCAGCAGTTACTCGTCTTCCCGAGCCAAAAACATTCAGTACTTC.

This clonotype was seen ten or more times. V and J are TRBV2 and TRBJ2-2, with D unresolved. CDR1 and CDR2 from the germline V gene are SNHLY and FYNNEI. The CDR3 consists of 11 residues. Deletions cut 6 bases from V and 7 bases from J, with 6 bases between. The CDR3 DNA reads TGTGCCAGCAGGCGTATCGGGGAGCTGTTTTTT. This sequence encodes CASRRIGELFF. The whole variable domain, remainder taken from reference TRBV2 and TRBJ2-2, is EPEVTQTPSHQVTQMGQEVILRCVPISNHLYFYWYRQILGQKVEFLVSFYNNEISEKSEIFDDQFSVERPDGSNFTLKIRSTKLEDSAMYFCASRRIGELFFGEGSRLTVL.

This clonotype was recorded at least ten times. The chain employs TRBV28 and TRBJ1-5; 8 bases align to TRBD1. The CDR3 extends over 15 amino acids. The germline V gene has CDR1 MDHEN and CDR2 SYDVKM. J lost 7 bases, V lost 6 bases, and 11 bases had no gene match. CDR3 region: CASRPSGGPVQPQHF. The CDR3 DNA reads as TGTGCCAGCAGACCTTCAGGGGGCCCGGTACAGCCCCAGCATTTT.

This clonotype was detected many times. CDR3 sequence reads: CAIQGLNTEAFF. The CDR3 DNA reads TGTGCCATACAGGGATTGAACACTGAAGCTTTCTTT. The chain carries TRBV10-3 and TRBJ1-1; a weak D match, TRBD1 (6 bases). The CDR3 length is 12 residues. The germline V gene encodes CDR1 ENHRY and CDR2 SYGVKD. V gave up 9 bases and J gave up 0 bases, with 8 bases separating them.

This CDR3 is CASSVAADTQYF. Written as DNA, the CDR3 is TGTGCCAGCAGCGTAGCCGCAGATACGCAGTATTTT. V and J are TRBV9 and TRBJ2-3; no clear D gene. CDR1 is SGDLS, CDR2 YYNGEE, per germline. Trimming left V 0 bases short and J 4 bases short, with 3 bases between. There are 12 residues in the CDR3.

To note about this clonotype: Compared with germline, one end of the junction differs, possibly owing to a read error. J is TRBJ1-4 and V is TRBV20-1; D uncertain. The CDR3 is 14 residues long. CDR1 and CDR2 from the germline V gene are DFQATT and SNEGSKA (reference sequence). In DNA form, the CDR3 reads TGCAGTGCTAGAGAGGGGAGTTTTAATGAAAGACTGTTTTTT. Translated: CSAREGSFNERLFF.

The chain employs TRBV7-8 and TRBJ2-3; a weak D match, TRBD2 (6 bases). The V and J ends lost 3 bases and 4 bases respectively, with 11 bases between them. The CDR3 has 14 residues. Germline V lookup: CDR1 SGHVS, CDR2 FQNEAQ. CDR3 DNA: TGTGCCAGCAGCTTGATGGGGGGTTCAGATACGCAGTATTTT. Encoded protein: CASSLMGGSDTQYF.

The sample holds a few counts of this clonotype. The CDR3 is CASSDRGHMNTEAFF. CDR3 DNA: TGTGCCAGCAGTGACAGGGGCCACATGAACACTGAAGCTTTCTTT. V gene TRBV25-1 combines with J gene TRBJ1-1; a weak D match, TRBD1 (6 bases). Looked up from germline, CDR1 is MGHDK and CDR2 is SYGVNS. The V end was cut by 3 bases, the J end by 0 bases, with 11 bases between. The CDR3 runs to 15 residues.

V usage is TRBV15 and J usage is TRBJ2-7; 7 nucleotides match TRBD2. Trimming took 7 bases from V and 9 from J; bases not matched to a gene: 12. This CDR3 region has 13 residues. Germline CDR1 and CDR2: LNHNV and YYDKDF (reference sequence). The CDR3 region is CATKRGRGDGQYF. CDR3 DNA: TGTGCCACCAAGCGCGGGAGAGGGGACGGGCAGTACTTC. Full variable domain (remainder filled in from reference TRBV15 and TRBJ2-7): DAMVIQNPRYQVTQFGKPVTLSCSQTLNHNVMYWYQQKSSQAPKLLFHYYDKDFNNEADTPDNFQSRRPNTSFCFLDIRSPGLGDTAMYLCATKRGRGDGQYFGPGTRLTVT.

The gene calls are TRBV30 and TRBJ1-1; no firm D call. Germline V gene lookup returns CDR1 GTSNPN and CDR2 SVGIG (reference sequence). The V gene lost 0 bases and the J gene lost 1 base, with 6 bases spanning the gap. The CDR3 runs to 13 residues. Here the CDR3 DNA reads TGTGCCTGGAGTGTACCCGGGAACACTGAAGCTTTCTTT. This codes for CAWSVPGNTEAFF.

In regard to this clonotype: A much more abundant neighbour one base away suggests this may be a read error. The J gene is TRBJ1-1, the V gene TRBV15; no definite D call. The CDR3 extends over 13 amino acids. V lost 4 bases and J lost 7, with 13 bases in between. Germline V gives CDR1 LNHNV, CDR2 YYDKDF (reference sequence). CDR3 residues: CATSTWGRIEAFF. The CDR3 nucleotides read TGTGCCACCAGCACCTGGGGTAGGATTGAAGCTTTCTTT.

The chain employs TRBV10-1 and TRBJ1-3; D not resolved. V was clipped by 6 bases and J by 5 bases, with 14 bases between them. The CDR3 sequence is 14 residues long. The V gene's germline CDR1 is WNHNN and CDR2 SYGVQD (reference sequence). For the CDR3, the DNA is TGCGCCAGCAGGGACGGCTTGGAGAGAAACACCATATATTTT. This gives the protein CASRDGLERNTIYF.

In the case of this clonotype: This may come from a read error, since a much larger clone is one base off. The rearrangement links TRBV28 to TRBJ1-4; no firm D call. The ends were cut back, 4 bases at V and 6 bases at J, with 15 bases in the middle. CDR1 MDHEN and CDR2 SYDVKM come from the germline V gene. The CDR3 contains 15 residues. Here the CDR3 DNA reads TGTGCCAGCAGTTCAGCCGGCAGTCCCGATGAAAAACTGTTTTTT. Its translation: CASSSAGSPDEKLFF.

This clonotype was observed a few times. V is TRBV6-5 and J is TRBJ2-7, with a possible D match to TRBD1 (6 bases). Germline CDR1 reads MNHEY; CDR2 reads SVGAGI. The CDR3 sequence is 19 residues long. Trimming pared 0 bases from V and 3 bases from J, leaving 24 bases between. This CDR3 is CASSYSLTQVDRIIYEQYF. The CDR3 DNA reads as TGTGCCAGCAGTTACTCGCTGACTCAGGTCGACAGGATAATCTACGAGCAGTACTTC.

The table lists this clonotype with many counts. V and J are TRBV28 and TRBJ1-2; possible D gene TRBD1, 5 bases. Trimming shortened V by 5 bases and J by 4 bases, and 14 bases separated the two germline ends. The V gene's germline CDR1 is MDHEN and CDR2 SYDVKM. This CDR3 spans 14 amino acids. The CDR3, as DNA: TGTGCCAGCAGTCAGGGAGGGGCCCCCTATGGCTACACCTTC. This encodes CASSQGGAPYGYTF.

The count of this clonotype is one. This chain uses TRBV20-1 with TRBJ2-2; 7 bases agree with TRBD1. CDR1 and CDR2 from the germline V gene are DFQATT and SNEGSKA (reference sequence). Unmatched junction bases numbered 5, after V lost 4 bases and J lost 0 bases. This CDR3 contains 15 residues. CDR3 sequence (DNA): TGCAGTGCTATTTCTGACAGGGCGAACACCGGGGAGCTGTTTTTT. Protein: CSAISDRANTGELFF.

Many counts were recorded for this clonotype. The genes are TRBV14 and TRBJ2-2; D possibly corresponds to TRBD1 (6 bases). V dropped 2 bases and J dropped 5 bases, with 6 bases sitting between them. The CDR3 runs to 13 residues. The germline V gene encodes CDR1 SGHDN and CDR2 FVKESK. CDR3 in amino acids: CASSQQGTGELFF. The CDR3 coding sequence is TGTGCCAGCAGCCAACAGGGGACCGGGGAGCTGTTTTTT.

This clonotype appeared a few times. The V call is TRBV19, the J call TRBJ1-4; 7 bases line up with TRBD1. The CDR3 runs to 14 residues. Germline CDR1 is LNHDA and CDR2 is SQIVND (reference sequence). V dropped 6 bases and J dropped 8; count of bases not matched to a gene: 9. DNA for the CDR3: TGTGCCAGTAGCAGGGACAGCTTGAAGGAAAAACTGTTTTTT. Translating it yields CASSRDSLKEKLFF.

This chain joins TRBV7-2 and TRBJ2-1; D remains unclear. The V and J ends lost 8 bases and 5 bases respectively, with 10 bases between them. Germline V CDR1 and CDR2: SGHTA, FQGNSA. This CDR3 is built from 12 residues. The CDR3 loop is CASARLNNEQFF. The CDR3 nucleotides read TGTGCCAGCGCGAGGTTAAACAATGAGCAGTTCTTC.

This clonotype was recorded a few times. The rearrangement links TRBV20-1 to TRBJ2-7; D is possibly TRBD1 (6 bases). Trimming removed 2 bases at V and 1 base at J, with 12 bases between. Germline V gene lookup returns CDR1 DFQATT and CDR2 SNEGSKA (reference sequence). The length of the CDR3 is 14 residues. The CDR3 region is CSARPHGQSYEQYF. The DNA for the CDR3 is TGCAGTGCTAGACCTCATGGACAGTCCTACGAGCAGTACTTC.

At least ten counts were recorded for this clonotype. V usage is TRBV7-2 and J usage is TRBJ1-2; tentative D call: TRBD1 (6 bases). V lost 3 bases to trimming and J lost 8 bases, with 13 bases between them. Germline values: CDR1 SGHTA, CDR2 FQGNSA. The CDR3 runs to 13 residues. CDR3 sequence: CASSFSGADGYTF. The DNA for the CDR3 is TGTGCCAGCAGCTTTTCAGGGGCGGACGGCTACACCTTC.

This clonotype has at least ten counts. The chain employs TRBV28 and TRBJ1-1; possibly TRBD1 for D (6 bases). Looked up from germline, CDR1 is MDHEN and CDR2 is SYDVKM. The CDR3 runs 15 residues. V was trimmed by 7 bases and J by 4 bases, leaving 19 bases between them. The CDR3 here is CASTLGGAGVTEAFF. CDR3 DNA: TGTGCCAGCACCTTAGGGGGGGCTGGTGTCACTGAAGCTTTCTTT.

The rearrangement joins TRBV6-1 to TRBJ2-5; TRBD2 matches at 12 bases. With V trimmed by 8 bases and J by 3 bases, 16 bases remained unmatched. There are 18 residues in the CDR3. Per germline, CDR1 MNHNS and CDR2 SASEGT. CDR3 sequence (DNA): TGTGCCAGCTCACAAGACCGGCTAGCGGGAGGGCCTAAAGAGACCCAGTACTTC. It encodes CASSQDRLAGGPKETQYF.